The clone carrying this T cell receptor beta chain appeared a few times. Other nucleotide sequences from this sample produce the same CDR3. These data originate in a study of blood T cell repertoires in COVID-19. Looking at the study overall: COVID-19 samples collected from the United States, Italy and Spain covered acute and convalescent phases. T cells, B-cell-depleted T cells, or PBMCs provided the cDNA or gDNA that served as material.

The germline gives CDR1 SGHTA, CDR2 FQGTGA. This CDR3 has 15 residues. Deletions cut 5 bases from V and 2 bases from J, with 14 bases between. As processed by the authors: Reference gene primer amplification gave nucleated cell count estimates. TCRdb's copy holds only in-frame clones and misses some; the assay was immunoSEQ multiplex PCR. The V and J calls and clone size were taken over from that table, and D and trimming were inferred from the DNA. The sample includes roughly 200,000 clones, roughly 80% of them seen just once. The Seattle patients, enrolled during active infection, were followed longitudinally.

The chain combines TRBV7-3 with TRBJ2-3, with D perhaps matching TRBD2 (5 bases). The sample taken for sequencing was peripheral blood. This receptor was obtained from a woman in her thirties or forties with COVID-19, enrolled during active disease. Written as DNA, the CDR3 is TGTGCCAGCAGCCGCGCGGGTGGACTCACAGATACGCAGTATTTT. It encodes CASSRAGGLTDTQYF.